This TCR beta chain was obtained from a study of blood T cell repertoires in COVID-19. Background on the study: Acute-phase and convalescent COVID-19 samples originated in the United States, Italy and Spain. PBMCs, B-cell-depleted T cells, or T cells provided the cDNA or gDNA that made up the material.

This clone was recorded once. Original processing notes: Estimates of nucleated cell counts were drawn from the amplification of reference gene primers. Sequencing used immunoSEQ multiplex PCR; TCRdb keeps in-frame clones, though not all of them. V and J calls and clone size are given by that table; D and trimming were obtained from the DNA. The data hold 50,000 to 65,000 clones, with around 88% observed a single time. V was trimmed by 6 bases and J by 4 bases, leaving 16 bases between them. The germline CDR1 and CDR2 sequences are SGHTA and FQGNSA. The CDR3 loop spans 16 amino acids. This rearrangement joins TRBV7-2 to TRBJ1-6; D is possibly TRBD1 (6 bases). The sequenced material came from peripheral blood. This TCR was recovered from a man between 60 and 70 years old with acute or convalescent COVID-19. The CDR3 here is CASRGTIQGYNSPLHF. CDR3 in DNA: TGTGCCAGCAGGGGTACTATACAGGGATATAATTCACCCCTCCACTTT.